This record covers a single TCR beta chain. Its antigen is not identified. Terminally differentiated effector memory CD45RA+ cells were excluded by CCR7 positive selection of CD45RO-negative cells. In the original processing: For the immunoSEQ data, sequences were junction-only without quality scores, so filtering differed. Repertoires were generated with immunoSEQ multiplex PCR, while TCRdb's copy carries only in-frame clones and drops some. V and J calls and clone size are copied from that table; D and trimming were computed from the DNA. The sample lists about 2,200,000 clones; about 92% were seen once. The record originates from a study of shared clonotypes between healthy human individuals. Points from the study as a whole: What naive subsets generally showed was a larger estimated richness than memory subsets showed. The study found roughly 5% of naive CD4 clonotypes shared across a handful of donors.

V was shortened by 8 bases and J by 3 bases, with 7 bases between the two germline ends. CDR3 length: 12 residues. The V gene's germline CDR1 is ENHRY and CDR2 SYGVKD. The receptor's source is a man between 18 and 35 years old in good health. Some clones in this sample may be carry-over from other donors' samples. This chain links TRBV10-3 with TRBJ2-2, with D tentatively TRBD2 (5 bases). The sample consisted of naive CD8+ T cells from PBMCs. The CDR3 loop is CAIPGDTGELFF. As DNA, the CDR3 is TGTGCCATCCCCGGGGACACCGGGGAGCTGTTTTTT.